These 19 T cell receptor beta chains share one sample of origin, sequenced in a study of blood T cells in healthy people across ages. Primed by a sample-barcoded 5' primer and a J-beta primer mix, a second PCR proceeded for about 6 to 12 cycles. In TCRdb, the 5' RACE reads were re-called with MiXCR into one record per CDR3 protein. In the table there are about 580,000 distinct CDR3 sequences, 45% to 55% of which are singletons. The specimen was blood. The receptors derive from a man at least 80 years old in good health.

The rearrangement uses TRBV7-2 and TRBJ2-3; D ambiguous. Germline lookup yields CDR1 SGHTA and CDR2 FQGNSA. Trimming stripped 7 bases from V and 6 bases from J, with 14 bases between. This CDR3 is built from 13 residues. CDR3 coding DNA: TGTGCCAGCACCGTTACTCCCGGGGATACGCAGTATTTT. Translation gives CASTVTPGDTQYF. Variable domain in full (rest from reference TRBV7-2 and TRBJ2-3): GAGVSQSPSNKVTEKGKDVELRCDPISGHTALYWYRQSLGQGLEFLIYFQGNSAPDKSGLPSDRFSAERTGGSVSTLTIQRTQQEDSAVYLCASTVTPGDTQYFGPGTRLTVL.

This clonotype was recorded many times. V gene TRBV6-6 combines with J gene TRBJ2-3; 8 bases map to TRBD1. Germline CDR1 reads MNHNY; CDR2 reads SVGAGI (reference sequence). V trimming: 6 bases; J trimming: 4 bases; junction bases outside the gene matches: 6. CDR3 length equals 14 residues. Written as DNA, the CDR3 is TGTGCCAGCAGCCAGGGGGCTTATCCAGATACGCAGTATTTT. Its translation: CASSQGAYPDTQYF.

Many counts were recorded for this clonotype. This sequence joins TRBV6-5 and TRBJ2-5, with D possibly being TRBD2 (5 bases). The CDR3 runs to 14 residues. CDR1 and CDR2 (germline): MNHEY, SVGAGI. V was clipped by 0 bases and J by 5 bases, with 10 bases between them. CDR3 nucleotide sequence: TGTGCCAGCAGTTACTCGAGGGTGGGTGAGACCCAGTACTTC. Its protein product is CASSYSRVGETQYF.

Only a few counts were recorded for this clonotype. The V and J genes are TRBV7-2 and TRBJ2-3, with 9 bases fitting TRBD2. CDR3 length: 16 residues. V was pared by 4 bases and J by 1 base, with 6 bases of the junction left unmatched. Germline lookup yields CDR1 SGHTA and CDR2 FQGNSA. CDR3 coding DNA: TGTGCCAGCAGCTCCAGACTAGCGGTGGGCACAGATACGCAGTATTTT. Its protein product is CASSSRLAVGTDTQYF.

This chain links TRBV5-1 with TRBJ2-4; D unclear. The assigned J gene may be wrong: the sequence end matches TRBJ2-7 better. The germline CDR1 and CDR2 sequences are SGHRS and YFSETQ. This CDR3 region has 15 residues. The CDR3 bases are TGCGCCAGCAGCTTAAATCCAACGAGTACCTACGAGCAGTACTTC. It is translated as CASSLNPTSTYEQYF.

This clonotype was counted a single time. The chain joins TRBV12-3 or TRBV12-4 to TRBJ2-5, with 7 bases aligning to TRBD1. J lost 3 bases, V lost 0 bases, and 1 base had no gene match. The CDR3 contains 14 residues. The CDR3 loop is CASSLAQGKETQYF. For the CDR3, the DNA is TGTGCCAGCAGTTTAGCACAGGGGAAAGAGACCCAGTACTTC.

A few counts support this clonotype. V and J are TRBV20-1 and TRBJ2-1; 7 nucleotides align to TRBD1. The germline V gene has CDR1 DFQATT and CDR2 SNEGSKA (reference sequence). Germline trimming cut 0 bases from V and 7 bases from J; bases unmatched to any gene: 12. The CDR3 runs to 16 residues. Here the CDR3 reads CSARDLVRGSGNEQFF. In nucleotides, the CDR3 is TGCAGTGCTAGAGATTTGGTCAGGGGGTCTGGGAATGAGCAGTTCTTC.

On this clonotype: Relative to the germline gene, one junction end is altered; a read error may explain this. The chain is built from TRBV20-1 and TRBJ2-5; D not resolved. Looked up from germline, CDR1 is DFQATT and CDR2 is SNEGSKA (reference sequence). This CDR3 is built from 11 residues. The CDR3 DNA is TGTTGTACCGAGTACCAAGAGACCCAGTACTTC. It encodes CCTEYQETQYF.

This sequence joins TRBV15 and TRBJ2-3; 9 nucleotides match TRBD2. V shed 0 bases and J 4 bases; nucleotides not matched to a gene: 8. The CDR3 consists of 17 residues. Germline CDR1 reads LNHNV; CDR2 reads YYDKDF (reference sequence). This CDR3 reads CATSRDLASGGPDTQYF. The CDR3 bases are TGTGCCACCAGCAGAGATCTAGCCAGCGGGGGGCCAGATACGCAGTATTTT.

This clonotype has just one count. The rearrangement joins TRBV2 to TRBJ2-3, with TRBD1 as a possible D gene (5 bases). CDR1 SNHLY and CDR2 FYNNEI come from the germline V gene. Trimming pared 3 bases from V and 0 bases from J, leaving 13 bases between. The CDR3 sequence is 16 residues long. CDR3 sequence reads: CASSDWGMFSTDTQYF. The CDR3 DNA sequence: TGTGCCAGCAGTGATTGGGGCATGTTTAGCACAGATACGCAGTATTTT. The full variable domain, with the rest looked up from reference TRBV2 and TRBJ2-3, is EPEVTQTPSHQVTQMGQEVILRCVPISNHLYFYWYRQILGQKVEFLVSFYNNEISEKSEIFDDQFSVERPDGSNFTLKIRSTKLEDSAMYFCASSDWGMFSTDTQYFGPGTRLTVL.

Many counts were recorded for this clonotype. The rearrangement joins TRBV27 to TRBJ2-7; D perhaps matches TRBD2 (6 bases). CDR3 length equals 13 residues. Germline lookup yields CDR1 MNHEY and CDR2 SMNVEV (reference sequence). The V end lost 7 bases, the J end lost 4 bases, and 14 bases lay between the germline ends. The CDR3 loop is CASTGTFGYEQYF. CDR3 sequence (DNA): TGTGCCAGCACCGGGACTTTCGGGTACGAGCAGTACTTC.

This clonotype was seen many times. The V call is TRBV4-1, the J call TRBJ2-5, with D perhaps matching TRBD2 (5 bases). Looked up from germline, CDR1 is MGHRA and CDR2 is YSYEKL. CDR3 length: 15 amino acids. V was pared by 1 base and J by 1 base, with 10 bases between. CDR3 nucleotide sequence: TGCGCCAGCAGCCAAGTGGGGAGTACCCAAGAGACCCAGTACTTC. This encodes CASSQVGSTQETQYF.

This clonotype was observed a few times. This chain connects TRBV5-1 to TRBJ2-6; unclear D gene. The CDR3 extends over 15 amino acids. V lost 1 base, J lost 2 bases, and 7 bases lay in between. Germline V gene lookup returns CDR1 SGHRS and CDR2 YFSETQ. In DNA form, the CDR3 reads TGCGCCAGCAGCTTGAATGAACCTGGGGCCAACGTCCTGACTTTC. It translates to CASSLNEPGANVLTF.

CDR3 in DNA: TGCAGTGCTAGTGGGGGGAGACAGCGGATGGAGACCCAGTACTTC. Encoded protein: CSASGGRQRMETQYF. The rearrangement joins TRBV20-1 to TRBJ2-5; D perhaps matches TRBD2 (6 bases). Germline V gene lookup returns CDR1 DFQATT and CDR2 SNEGSKA (reference sequence). The CDR3 loop spans 15 amino acids. V was pared by 3 bases and J by 5 bases, with 19 bases between.

The CDR3 sequence: CASSPQAGTSSTDTQYF. The CDR3, as DNA: TGTGCCAGCAGCCCTCAGGCGGGGACAAGCAGCACAGATACGCAGTATTTT. This chain uses TRBV7-2 with TRBJ2-3, with D perhaps matching TRBD1 or TRBD2 (6 bases each). V shed 5 bases and J shed 0 bases, with 18 bases lying between them. The CDR3 has 17 residues. Germline loops: CDR1 SGHTA, CDR2 FQGNSA.

The J gene is TRBJ2-7, the V gene TRBV5-1, with 9 bases that match TRBD1. CDR3 size: 16 residues. CDR1 and CDR2 (germline): SGHRS, YFSETQ. The V segment lost 4 bases and the J segment 0 bases; nucleotides outside the gene matches: 8. This chain's CDR3 is CASSPARQGVSYEQYF. CDR3 sequence (DNA): TGCGCCAGCAGCCCGGCCCGACAGGGGGTCTCCTACGAGCAGTACTTC. The full variable domain, rest sourced from reference TRBV5-1 and TRBJ2-7, is KAGVTQTPRYLIKTRGQQVTLSCSPISGHRSVSWYQQTPGQGLQFLFEYFSETQRNKGNFPGRFSGRQFSNSRSEMNVSTLELGDSALYLCASSPARQGVSYEQYFGPGTRLTVT.

This clonotype turned up a few times. The chain uses TRBV4-3 and TRBJ2-6, with 8 bases lining up with TRBD2. There are 18 residues in the CDR3. With 1 base clipped from V and 0 bases from J, the junction kept 5 bases outside the gene matches. In germline, CDR1 is LGHNA, CDR2 YSLEER. CDR3 amino acids: CASSQGSGASSGANVLTF. CDR3 sequence (DNA): TGCGCCAGCAGCCAAGGTAGCGGGGCTAGCTCTGGGGCCAACGTCCTGACTTTC.

This chain links TRBV11-2 with TRBJ2-7; D gene unclear. Germline V gene sequence: CDR1 SGHAT, CDR2 FQNNGV. Trimming removed 3 bases at V and 6 bases at J, with 12 bases between. This CDR3 has 13 residues. DNA of the CDR3: TGTGCCAGCAGCTTTATTGGCCCTTCCGAGCAGTACTTC. This translates into CASSFIGPSEQYF.

This clonotype has a handful of counts. This chain joins TRBV6-2 or TRBV6-3 and TRBJ2-1; D might be TRBD1 or TRBD2, each matching 5 bases. CDR1 is MNHEY and CDR2 is SVGEGT in the germline V gene. V gave up 6 bases and J gave up 9 bases, with 15 bases separating them. This CDR3 region has 13 residues. The CDR3 loop reads CASRPPAGSEQFF. The CDR3 DNA is TGTGCCAGCAGACCACCGGCAGGGAGTGAGCAGTTCTTC.